The present T cell receptor beta chain was sequenced within a study of control samples from healthy donors and cancer patients. With V trimmed by 2 bases and J by 6 bases, 5 bases remained unmatched. The CDR3 is 15 residues long. Germline values: CDR1 SGHRS, CDR2 YFSETQ. Sequencing was performed with immunoSEQ multiplex PCR; in TCRdb, only in-frame clones are kept and a portion is missing. The data show 97,000 or so clones, about 90% seen once. Sequences were obtained from blood. This receptor was taken from a woman under 30 in good health. The chain is built from TRBV5-1 and TRBJ1-6, with 7 nucleotides matching TRBD1. This chain's CDR3 is CASSLTGAPNSPLHF. The CDR3 coding sequence is TGCGCCAGCAGCTTAACAGGGGCGCCTAATTCACCCCTCCACTTT.